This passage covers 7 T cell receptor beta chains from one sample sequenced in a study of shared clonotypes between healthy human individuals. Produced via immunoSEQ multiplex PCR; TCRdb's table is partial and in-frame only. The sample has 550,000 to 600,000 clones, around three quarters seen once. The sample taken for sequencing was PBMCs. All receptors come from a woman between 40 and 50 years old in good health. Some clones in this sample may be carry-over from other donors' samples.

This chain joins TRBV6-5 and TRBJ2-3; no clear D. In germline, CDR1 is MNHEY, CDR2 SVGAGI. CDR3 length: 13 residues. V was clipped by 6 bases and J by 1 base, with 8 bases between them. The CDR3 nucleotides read TGTGCCAGCAGGGCCCGCGGCACAGATACGCAGTATTTT. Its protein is CASRARGTDTQYF.

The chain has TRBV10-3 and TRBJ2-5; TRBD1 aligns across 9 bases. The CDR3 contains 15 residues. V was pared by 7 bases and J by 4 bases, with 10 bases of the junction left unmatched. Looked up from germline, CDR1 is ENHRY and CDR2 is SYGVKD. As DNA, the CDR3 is TGTGCCATCAACTCGGGACAGGGTGGTGTAGAGACCCAGTACTTC. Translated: CAINSGQGGVETQYF.

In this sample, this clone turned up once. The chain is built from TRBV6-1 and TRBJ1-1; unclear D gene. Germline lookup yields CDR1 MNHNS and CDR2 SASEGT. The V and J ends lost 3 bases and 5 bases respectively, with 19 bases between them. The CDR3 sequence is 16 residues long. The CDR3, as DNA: TGTGCCAGCAGTGAGACAACCGGTCGAGGCGGGACTGAAGCTTTCTTT. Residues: CASSETTGRGGTEAFF.

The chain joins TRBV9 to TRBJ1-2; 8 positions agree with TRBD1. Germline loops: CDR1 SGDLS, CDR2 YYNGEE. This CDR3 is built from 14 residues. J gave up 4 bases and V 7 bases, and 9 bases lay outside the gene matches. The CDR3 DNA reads TGTGCCAGCCCCCCGGGGCAGGGGGCCTATGGCTACACCTTC. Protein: CASPPGQGAYGYTF.

CDR3: CASSPSITDTQYF. CDR3 bases: TGTGCCAGCTCACCATCGATCACAGATACGCAGTATTTT. The gene calls are TRBV18 and TRBJ2-3; D gene uncertain. The CDR3 contains 13 residues. Trimming shortened V by 2 bases and J by 2 bases, and 5 bases separated the two germline ends. The germline CDR1 and CDR2 sequences are KGHSH and LQKENI.

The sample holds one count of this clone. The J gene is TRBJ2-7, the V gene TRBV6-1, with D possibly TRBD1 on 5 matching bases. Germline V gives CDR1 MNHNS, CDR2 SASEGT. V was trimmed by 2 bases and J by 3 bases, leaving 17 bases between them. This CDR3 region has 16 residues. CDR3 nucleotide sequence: TGTGCCAGCAGTGAAACCCAGGGAATTGGCATCTACGAGCAGTACTTC. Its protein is CASSETQGIGIYEQYF.

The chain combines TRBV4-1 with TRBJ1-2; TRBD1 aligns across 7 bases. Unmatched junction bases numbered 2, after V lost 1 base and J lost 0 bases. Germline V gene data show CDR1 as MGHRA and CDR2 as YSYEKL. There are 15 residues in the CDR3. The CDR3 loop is CASSQGDRANYGYTF. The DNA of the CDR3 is TGCGCCAGCAGCCAAGGCGACAGGGCTAACTATGGCTACACCTTC.